This TCR beta chain was retrieved from a study of cytomegalovirus exposure and HLA in healthy donors. Healthy people donating bone marrow made up the donors. Each donor was nominally healthy when sampled (though unrecorded immune exposures were likely). Germline V CDR1 and CDR2: SEHNR, FQNEAQ (reference sequence). This CDR3 is built from 15 residues. Turning to this clone: Antigen unknown. One end of the junction does not line up with germline, which may come from a read error.

Broader study findings: An analysis done earlier found most TCR beta V segments productive about 87% or about 30% of the time. A later analysis reportedly found fewer N-insertions in an Asian-associated ancestry cluster than the approximately 670-donor mean.

It was with 60 Vbeta and 13 Jbeta primers that the PCR ran. The repertoire was sequenced with immunoSEQ multiplex PCR; TCRdb's copy has only in-frame clones and lacks some. The sample includes 150,000 to 180,000 clones, 60% to 75% of them seen just once. The TCR was taken from a man aged 18 to 35 in good health and CMV-seronegative. This chain links TRBV7-9 with TRBJ2-3; 8 bases match TRBD1. Material: PBMCs. In DNA form, the CDR3 reads TGTTCCAGCAGCTTCGGACAGGGATACACAGATACGCAGTATTTT. Protein product: CSSSFGQGYTDTQYF.